The sequence of this T cell receptor (beta chain) was determined in a study of T cells in Graves' hyperthyroidism and ophthalmopathy. Points from the study as a whole: Within blood appeared most thyroid clonotypes that had expanded above 0.001. Before onset, by a median of around six months, the model predicted ophthalmopathy.

Germline CDR1 is SGHNT and CDR2 is YYREEE (reference sequence). This CDR3 contains 16 residues. The V end lost 4 bases, the J end lost 4 bases, and 21 bases lay between the germline ends. Each diagnosis drew on symptoms, thyroxine, TRAb, thyroid ultrasound and orbital computed tomography findings. To note about this clonotype: Its antigen is unknown.

The CDR3 regions of TCR beta were amplified from RNA transcripts. When the TCR CDR3 underwent first-round RT-PCR, the HTBI primer set was used. TCRdb re-derived calls from the multiplex PCR reads in MiXCR, one entry per CDR3 protein. The sample carries approximately 640,000 distinct CDR3 sequences, nearly 45% recorded once. Sequenced material: peripheral blood or thyroid tissue (not recorded which). This TCR was sampled from an adult man with Graves' disease, either hyperthyroidism or ophthalmopathy (not recorded which). The chain employs TRBV5-4 and TRBJ2-7; tentative D call: TRBD1 (7 bases). CDR3 in DNA: TGTGCCAGCAGCGTTGAAGAAACAGGGGAGGTTTACGAGCAGTACTTC. Translation: CASSVEETGEVYEQYF.